Detailed here is one T cell receptor (beta chain). Generated by immunoSEQ multiplex PCR, the TCRdb table keeps only in-frame clones and is missing some. The sample yields 300,000 to 400,000 clones, about 82% seen once. The CDR3 has 11 residues. The V gene lost 10 bases and the J gene lost 8 bases, with 11 bases spanning the gap. In germline, CDR1 is ENHRY, CDR2 SYGVKD. The data stem from a study of blood T cell repertoires in COVID-19. Across the study: Nucleic acid was either cDNA or gDNA, and it came from T cells, B-cell-depleted T cells, or PBMCs.

The TCR comes from a human donor in a cohort sampled during active COVID-19. The sequenced material came from peripheral blood. J is TRBJ1-4 and V is TRBV10-3; no clear D. The CDR3 DNA follows: TGTGCCACCAGGACCGGGGAAAAACTGTTTTTT. It encodes CATRTGEKLFF.